The next 12 T cell receptor beta chains were all read from a single sample in a study of T cell responses to AZD1222 COVID-19 vaccine. TCRdb's table, derived via immunoSEQ multiplex PCR, lists solely in-frame clones and lacks some. The sample has roughly 75,000 clones; around 83% are singletons. The specimen was peripheral blood, collected on day 0 of AZD1222 vaccination. Source of these receptors: an adult in good health.

This rearrangement joins TRBV21-1 to TRBJ1-5. TRBV21-1 is a documented pseudogene. CDR3 length: 13 amino acids. The CDR3: CASSKVRGGPQHF. The CDR3 DNA sequence: TGTGCCAGCAGCAAAGTCCGGGGTGGTCCCCAGCATTTT.

The chain employs TRBV29-1 and TRBJ1-1, with TRBD1 matching over 7 bases. CDR1 SQVTM and CDR2 ANQGSEA come from the germline V gene. This CDR3 has 13 residues. V lost 2 bases to trimming and J lost 4 bases; unmatched junction nucleotides: 4. The CDR3 region has the DNA TGCAGCGTTGAAAAACAGGGGAGCACTGAAGCTTTCTTT. This translates into CSVEKQGSTEAFF.

This clone was recorded at least ten times. The chain's CDR3 is CATSSSRSAEAFF. The CDR3 DNA follows: TGTGCCACCAGCAGTTCCAGGAGCGCTGAAGCTTTCTTT. The chain links TRBV15 to TRBJ1-1; D is unresolved. Trimming removed 3 bases from V and 6 bases from J, with 11 bases in between. The CDR3 covers 13 residues. Germline CDR1 reads LNHNV; CDR2 reads YYDKDF (reference sequence).

The chain employs TRBV4-3 and TRBJ2-3; the match to TRBD2 covers 9 bases. Trimming removed 0 bases from V and 5 bases from J; junction bases left unmatched: 9. Germline CDR1 is LGHNA and CDR2 is YSLEER. The CDR3 has 17 amino acids. The CDR3 loop is CASSQDPPSGVEDTQYF. The CDR3 nucleotides read TGCGCCAGCAGCCAAGATCCCCCTAGCGGGGTAGAAGATACGCAGTATTTT.

The chain links TRBV4-1 to TRBJ2-2; 9 bases align to TRBD2. Germline V CDR1 and CDR2: MGHRA, YSYEKL. After removal of 0 bases from V and 5 bases from J, the junction contained 4 bases not matched to a gene. CDR3 size: 16 residues. The CDR3 bases are TGCGCCAGCAGCCAAGAAGCGGGGGGCCTGACCGGGGAGCTGTTTTTT. Its protein is CASSQEAGGLTGELFF.

The chain employs TRBV18 and TRBJ2-1, with D maybe TRBD1 (8 bases). From germline, CDR1 is KGHSH and CDR2 LQKENI. V lost 6 bases and J 1 base, leaving 19 bases between the germline ends. The CDR3 consists of 17 residues. CDR3: CASSPNRGGTSYNEQFF. Written as DNA, the CDR3 is TGTGCCAGCTCCCCGAACAGGGGGGGAACATCCTACAATGAGCAGTTCTTC.

V usage is TRBV12-2 and J usage is TRBJ1-1; the table's D call of TRBD1 was not tested on the DNA. TRBV12-2 is labeled a pseudogene. The CDR3 length is 15 residues. The CDR3 sequence is CASRLPTGIDTEAFF. CDR3 coding DNA: TGTGCAAGTCGCTTACCAACAGGGATTGACACTGAAGCTTTCTTT.

V is TRBV5-1 and J is TRBJ1-2; D perhaps matches TRBD1 (5 bases). Trimming shortened V by 0 bases and J by 4 bases, and 13 bases separated the two germline ends. Germline V gene data show CDR1 as SGHRS and CDR2 as YFSETQ. This CDR3 is built from 15 residues. The CDR3 region is CASSLVVGAGYGYTF. In DNA, the CDR3 is TGCGCCAGCAGCTTGGTAGTAGGGGCTGGCTATGGCTACACCTTC.

The gene calls are TRBV2 and TRBJ1-2; D might be TRBD1 (5 bases). Germline CDR1 is SNHLY and CDR2 is FYNNEI. Between the trimmed V and J ends, which lost 4 bases and 8 bases, there was a span of 11 bases. The CDR3 runs to 12 residues. The CDR3 coding sequence is TGTGCCAGCAGTGTGGCAGGGCTGGGCTACACCTTC. It codes for CASSVAGLGYTF.

This chain links TRBV14 with TRBJ1-2; TRBD1 is a possible D gene (6 bases). The CDR3 totals 14 residues. V was trimmed by 2 bases and J by 6 bases, leaving 13 bases between them. The germline V gene encodes CDR1 SGHDN and CDR2 FVKESK. CDR3 residues: CASSQITGWNGYTF. CDR3 nucleotide sequence: TGTGCCAGCAGCCAAATTACAGGGTGGAATGGCTACACCTTC.

The J gene is TRBJ2-1, the V gene TRBV27; D is perhaps TRBD2 (5 bases). The germline V and J ends were trimmed by 3 bases and 0 bases, with 12 bases remaining between them. This CDR3 region has 16 residues. From germline, CDR1 is MNHEY and CDR2 SMNVEV (reference sequence). CDR3 loop: CASSFLGRNSYNEQFF. The CDR3 DNA reads as TGTGCCAGCAGTTTTCTTGGGAGAAACTCCTACAATGAGCAGTTCTTC.

This clone came up many times. The gene calls are TRBV6-2 or TRBV6-3 and TRBJ2-2; 7 bases are a match to TRBD1. The CDR3 is made up of 16 amino acids. Germline CDR1 MNHEY, CDR2 SVGEGT. The trim removed 2 bases at V and 1 base at J, leaving 4 bases unmatched. CDR3 DNA sequence: TGTGCCAGCAGTTACCCGGGACAGCAGAACACCGGGGAGCTGTTTTTT. Its protein product is CASSYPGQQNTGELFF.